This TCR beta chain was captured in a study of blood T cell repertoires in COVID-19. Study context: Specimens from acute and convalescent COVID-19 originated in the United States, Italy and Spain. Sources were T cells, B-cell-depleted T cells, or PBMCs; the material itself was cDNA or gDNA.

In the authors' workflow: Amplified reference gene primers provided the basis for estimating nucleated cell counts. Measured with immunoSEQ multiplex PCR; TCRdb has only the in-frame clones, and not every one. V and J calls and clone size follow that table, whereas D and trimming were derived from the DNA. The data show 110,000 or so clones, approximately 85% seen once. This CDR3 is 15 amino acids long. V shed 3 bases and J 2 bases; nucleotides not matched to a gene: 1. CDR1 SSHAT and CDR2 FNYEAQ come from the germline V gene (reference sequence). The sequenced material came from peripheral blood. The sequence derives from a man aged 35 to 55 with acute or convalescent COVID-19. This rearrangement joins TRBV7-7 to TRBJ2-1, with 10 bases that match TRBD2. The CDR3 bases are TGTGCCAGCAGCTTGAGCGGGGGGGCCTACAATGAGCAGTTCTTC. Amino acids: CASSLSGGAYNEQFF.